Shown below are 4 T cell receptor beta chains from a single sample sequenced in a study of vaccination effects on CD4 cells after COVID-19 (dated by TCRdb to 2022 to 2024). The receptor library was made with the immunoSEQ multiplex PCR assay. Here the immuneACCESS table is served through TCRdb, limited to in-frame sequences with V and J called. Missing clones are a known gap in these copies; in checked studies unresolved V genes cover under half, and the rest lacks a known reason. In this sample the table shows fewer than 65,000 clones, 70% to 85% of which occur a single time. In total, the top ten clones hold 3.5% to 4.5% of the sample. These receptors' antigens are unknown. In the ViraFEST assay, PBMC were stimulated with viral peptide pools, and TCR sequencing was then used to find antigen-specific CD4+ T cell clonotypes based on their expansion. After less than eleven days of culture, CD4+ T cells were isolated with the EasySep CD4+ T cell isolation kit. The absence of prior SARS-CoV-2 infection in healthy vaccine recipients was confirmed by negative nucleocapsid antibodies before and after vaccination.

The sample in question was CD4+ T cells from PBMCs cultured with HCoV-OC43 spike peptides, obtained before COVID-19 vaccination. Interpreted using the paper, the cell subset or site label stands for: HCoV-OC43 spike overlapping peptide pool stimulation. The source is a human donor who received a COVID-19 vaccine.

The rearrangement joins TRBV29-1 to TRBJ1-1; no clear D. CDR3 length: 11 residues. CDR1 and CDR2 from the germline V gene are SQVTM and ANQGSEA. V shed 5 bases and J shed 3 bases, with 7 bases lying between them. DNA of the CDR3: TGCAGCGTTAGGAGGGACACTGAAGCTTTCTTT. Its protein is CSVRRDTEAFF.

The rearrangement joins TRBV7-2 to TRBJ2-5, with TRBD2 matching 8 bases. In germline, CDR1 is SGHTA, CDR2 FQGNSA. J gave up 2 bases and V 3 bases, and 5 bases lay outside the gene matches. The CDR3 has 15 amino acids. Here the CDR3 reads CASSFAGGLQETQYF. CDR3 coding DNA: TGTGCCAGCAGCTTTGCGGGGGGCCTACAAGAGACCCAGTACTTC.

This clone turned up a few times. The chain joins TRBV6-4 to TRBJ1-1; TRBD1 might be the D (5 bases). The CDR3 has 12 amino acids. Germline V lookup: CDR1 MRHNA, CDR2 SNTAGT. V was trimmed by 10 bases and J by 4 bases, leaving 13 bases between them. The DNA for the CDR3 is TGTGCCAACCGGGACGGGACCACTGAAGCTTTCTTT. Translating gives CANRDGTTEAFF.

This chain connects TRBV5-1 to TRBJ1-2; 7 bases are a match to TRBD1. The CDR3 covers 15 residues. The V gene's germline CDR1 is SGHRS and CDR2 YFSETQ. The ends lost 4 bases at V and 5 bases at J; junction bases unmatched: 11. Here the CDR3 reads CASSVGDRPDYGYTF. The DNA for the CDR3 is TGCGCCAGCAGCGTAGGGGACAGACCGGATTATGGCTACACCTTC.